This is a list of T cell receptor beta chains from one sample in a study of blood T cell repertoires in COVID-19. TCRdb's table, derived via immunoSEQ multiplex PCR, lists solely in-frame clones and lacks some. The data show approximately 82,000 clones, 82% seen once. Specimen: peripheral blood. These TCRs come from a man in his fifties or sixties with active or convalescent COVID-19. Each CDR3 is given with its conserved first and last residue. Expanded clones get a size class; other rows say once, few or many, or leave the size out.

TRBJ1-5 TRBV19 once CASSKQANQPQHF
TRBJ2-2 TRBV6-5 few CASGGQRVGELFF
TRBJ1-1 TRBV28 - CASSSPPGSLNTEAFF
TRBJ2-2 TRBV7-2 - CASSLTGRPGELFF
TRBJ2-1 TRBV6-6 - CASSYSQNEQFF
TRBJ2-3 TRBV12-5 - CASGLGQGTDTQYF
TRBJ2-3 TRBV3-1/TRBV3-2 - CASSQVSANLEGTDTQYF
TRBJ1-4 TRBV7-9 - CASSRGQGEYSNEKLFF
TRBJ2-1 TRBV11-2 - CASRKSGGSYNEQFF
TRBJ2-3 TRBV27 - CASSPFLGQTQYF
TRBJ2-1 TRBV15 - CATSRTRDRYNEQFF
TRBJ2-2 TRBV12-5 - CASGLGLGVGELFF
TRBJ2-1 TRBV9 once CASTAPAGDYKQFF
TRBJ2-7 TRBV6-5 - CASSYSGTANYEQYF
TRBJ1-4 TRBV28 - CASSLGGHQEKLFF
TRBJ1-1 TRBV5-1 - CASSSSGTGGKTEAFF
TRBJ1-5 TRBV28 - CASTLDSTDNQPQHF
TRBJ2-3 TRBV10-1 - CASSETPRRDTQYF
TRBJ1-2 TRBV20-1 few CSASPPGQGYGYTF
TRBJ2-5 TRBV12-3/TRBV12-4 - CASGTENQETQYF
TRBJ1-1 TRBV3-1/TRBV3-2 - CASSQETPRGFYTEAFF
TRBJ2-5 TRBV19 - CASTSRGGPETQYF
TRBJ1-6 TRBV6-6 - CASSYLENNSPLHF
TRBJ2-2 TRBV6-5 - CASRSGGAGTGELFF
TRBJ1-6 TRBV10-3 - CAISDTDGRGNSPLHF
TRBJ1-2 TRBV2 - CASSDRTGADGYTF
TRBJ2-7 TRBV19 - CASSIGMGGTYEQYF
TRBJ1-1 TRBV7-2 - CASREQGGTEAFF
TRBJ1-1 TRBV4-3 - CASSPQGGQGNTEAFF